A single sample is the source of the 12 T cell receptor beta chains below, sequenced in a study of cytomegalovirus exposure and HLA in healthy donors. PCR involved 60 Vbeta and 13 Jbeta primers. Generated by immunoSEQ multiplex PCR, the TCRdb table keeps only in-frame clones and is missing some. Here the sample spans some 140,000 clones, approximately 69% being singletons. Material: PBMCs. All receptors derive from a young man in good health and CMV-seronegative.

J is TRBJ1-2 and V is TRBV7-2; 7 positions agree with TRBD1. J was trimmed by 6 bases and V by 5 bases; bases with no gene match: 6. Germline CDR1 is SGHTA and CDR2 is FQGNSA. This CDR3 spans 13 amino acids. The CDR3, as DNA: TGTGCCAGCAGCCCCGGGACAGCGAATGGCTACACCTTC. This gives the protein CASSPGTANGYTF.

J is TRBJ2-7 and V is TRBV10-3; TRBD1 might be the D (6 bases). CDR1 is ENHRY, CDR2 SYGVKD, per germline. The CDR3 loop spans 13 amino acids. Trimming shortened V by 7 bases and J by 0 bases, and 10 bases separated the two germline ends. Here the CDR3 DNA reads TGTGCCATCACAGGGGACCACTCCTACGAGCAGTACTTC. This codes for CAITGDHSYEQYF.

The J gene is TRBJ1-1, the V gene TRBV2; TRBD1 matches at 7 bases. This CDR3 is built from 15 residues. J was trimmed by 2 bases and V by 3 bases; bases with no gene match: 6. Germline CDR1 and CDR2: SNHLY and FYNNEI. CDR3 region: CASSDGGQVNTEAFF. In DNA, the CDR3 is TGTGCCAGCAGTGACGGAGGACAGGTCAACACTGAAGCTTTCTTT.

The chain links TRBV28 to TRBJ1-5; D perhaps matches TRBD1 (5 bases). Trimming stripped 2 bases from V and 0 bases from J, with 8 bases between. From germline, CDR1 is MDHEN and CDR2 SYDVKM. CDR3 length: 15 amino acids. The CDR3 loop reads CASSLGDYSNQPQHF. CDR3 coding DNA: TGTGCCAGCAGTTTAGGGGACTATAGCAATCAGCCCCAGCATTTT.

V gene TRBV19 combines with J gene TRBJ2-7; D not resolved. With 5 bases removed from V and 4 bases from J, the gap between germline ends came to 18 bases. CDR3 length equals 15 residues. Germline loops: CDR1 LNHDA, CDR2 SQIVND (reference sequence). CDR3 residues: CASSPRLLKVYEQYF. The CDR3, as DNA: TGTGCCAGTAGTCCCCGACTGCTAAAGGTTTACGAGCAGTACTTC.

The genes are TRBV9 and TRBJ2-3; 16 bases are shared with TRBD2. V lost 3 bases and J lost 6; bases outside the gene matches: 13. From germline, CDR1 is SGDLS and CDR2 YYNGEE. The CDR3 sequence is 19 residues long. Here the CDR3 reads CASSGSSGTSGGAVDTQYF. In DNA form, the CDR3 reads TGTGCCAGCAGCGGAAGTTCCGGGACTAGCGGGGGGGCCGTTGATACGCAGTATTTT.

In this sample, this clone turned up once. The chain recombines TRBV10-3 with TRBJ1-1; 8 nucleotides match TRBD1. The CDR3 spans 12 residues. V was clipped by 9 bases and J by 7 bases; unmatched bases: 7. Germline V gene lookup returns CDR1 ENHRY and CDR2 SYGVKD. The CDR3 coding sequence is TGTGCCATAGCCGGGACAGGAGTTGAAGCTTTCTTT. Protein sequence: CAIAGTGVEAFF.

The gene calls are TRBV11-2 and TRBJ2-7, with D possibly TRBD1 on 6 matching bases. The germline CDR1 and CDR2 sequences are SGHAT and FQNNGV. Trimming cost V 3 bases and J 3 bases, with 12 bases left between them. The CDR3 spans 14 residues. CDR3 sequence reads: CASSFFAGDYEQYF. The CDR3 nucleotides read TGTGCCAGCAGCTTTTTCGCAGGGGACTACGAGCAGTACTTC.

The chain uses TRBV6-1 and TRBJ2-7; no clear D. The ends were cut back, 4 bases at V and 1 base at J, with 8 bases in the middle. Germline loops: CDR1 MNHNS, CDR2 SASEGT. CDR3 size: 13 residues. The DNA of the CDR3 is TGTGCCAGCAGTGTCGGTCTTTCCTACGAGCAGTACTTC. It codes for CASSVGLSYEQYF.

The chain uses TRBV4-2 and TRBJ2-1, with 7 nucleotides matching TRBD2. CDR1 and CDR2 (germline): LGHNA, YNFKEQ. V lost 0 bases, J lost 2 bases, and 4 bases stayed unmatched. This CDR3 has 16 amino acids. The CDR3 bases are TGTGCCAGCAGCCAAGAAGGCGGGGGAACCTACAATGAGCAGTTCTTC. Encoded protein: CASSQEGGGTYNEQFF.

This clone was seen a few times. The chain carries TRBV5-6 and TRBJ1-6; TRBD1 matches 9 bases. With V trimmed by 4 bases and J by 6 bases, 8 bases remained unmatched. The CDR3 covers 16 residues. CDR1 SGHDT and CDR2 YYEEEE come from the germline V gene. CDR3 DNA: TGTGCCAGCAGCGCCACCGGGACAGGGTCTAATTCACCCCTCCACTTT. It translates to CASSATGTGSNSPLHF.

This chain links TRBV10-3 with TRBJ1-2; D is perhaps TRBD1 (5 bases). CDR1 ENHRY and CDR2 SYGVKD come from the germline V gene. The length of the CDR3 is 14 residues. V lost 10 bases and J lost 1, with 16 bases in between. CDR3 sequence reads: CATGGASNNYGYTF. DNA of the CDR3: TGTGCCACAGGAGGGGCCTCCAATAACTATGGCTACACCTTC.